This passage covers 14 T cell receptor beta chains from one sample sequenced in a study of cytotoxic CD8 clonotypes in ibrutinib-treated CLL. Produced via immunoSEQ multiplex PCR; TCRdb's table is partial and in-frame only. The sample holds some 130,000 clones, under 90% seen once. This specimen was PBMCs, taken after 24 months of ibrutinib treatment. These receptors came from a human donor with chronic lymphocytic leukemia.

This clone was seen a handful of times. The V and J genes are TRBV11-3 and TRBJ2-2; TRBD2 agrees at 12 bases. Trimming took 1 base from V and 5 from J; bases not matched to a gene: 2. Looked up from germline, CDR1 is SGHNT and CDR2 is YENEEA. The CDR3 extends over 16 amino acids. The CDR3 region is CASSLGGLAGTGELFF. CDR3 sequence (DNA): TGTGCCAGCAGCTTAGGCGGACTAGCGGGGACCGGGGAGCTGTTTTTT. The full variable domain, its missing parts supplied by reference TRBV11-3 and TRBJ2-2, is EAGVVQSPRYKIIEKKQPVAFWCNPISGHNTLYWYLQNLGQGPELLIRYENEEAVDDSQLPKDRFSAERLKGVDSTLKIQPAELGDSAVYLCASSLGGLAGTGELFFGEGSRLTVL.

The chain uses TRBV19 and TRBJ2-2; D perhaps matches TRBD2 (5 bases). CDR3 length equals 18 residues. From germline, CDR1 is LNHDA and CDR2 SQIVND (reference sequence). V dropped 3 bases and J dropped 4 bases, with 21 bases sitting between them. The CDR3 DNA is TGTGCCAGTAGTATTAATTCGGGGTTAACACGCCCCACCGGGGAGCTGTTTTTT. Protein: CASSINSGLTRPTGELFF.

This clone was recorded many times. The chain joins TRBV27 to TRBJ2-1; D gene unclear. Trimming shortened V by 4 bases and J by 7 bases, and 8 bases separated the two germline ends. This CDR3 comprises 12 residues. Germline V gives CDR1 MNHEY, CDR2 SMNVEV (reference sequence). The CDR3 here is CASSYSKNEQFF. CDR3 DNA: TGTGCCAGCAGTTACAGCAAGAATGAGCAGTTCTTC.

The chain couples TRBV7-9 to TRBJ2-7; 10 bases are shared with TRBD2. V lost 10 bases, J lost 3 bases, and 6 bases stayed unmatched. The CDR3 spans 13 residues. The germline CDR1 and CDR2 sequences are SEHNR and FQNEAQ (reference sequence). The CDR3, as DNA: TGTGCCATCCAGCGGGGGGGCCTCTACGAGCAGTACTTC. As protein: CAIQRGGLYEQYF.

The chain links TRBV2 to TRBJ2-7; D unresolved. V lost 4 bases, J lost 2 bases, and 6 bases lay in between. The CDR3 loop spans 12 amino acids. Germline CDR1 is SNHLY and CDR2 is FYNNEI. The CDR3 nucleotides read TGTGCCAGCAGTGGGGGTCCCTACGAGCAGTACTTC. Translating gives CASSGGPYEQYF. Filled out from reference TRBV2 and TRBJ2-7, the complete variable domain reads EPEVTQTPSHQVTQMGQEVILRCVPISNHLYFYWYRQILGQKVEFLVSFYNNEISEKSEIFDDQFSVERPDGSNFTLKIRSTKLEDSAMYFCASSGGPYEQYFGPGTRLTVT.

The V and J genes are TRBV2 and TRBJ1-2; D gene uncertain. The CDR3 length is 17 residues. Germline lookup yields CDR1 SNHLY and CDR2 FYNNEI. Trimming shortened V by 3 bases and J by 3 bases, and 20 bases separated the two germline ends. CDR3 sequence (DNA): TGTGCCAGCAGTGATTTGGGCAGTTTGCCCAATGACTATGGCTACACCTTC. It encodes CASSDLGSLPNDYGYTF.

The genes are TRBV7-2 and TRBJ2-2, with a weak D call TRBD2 (6 bases). The CDR3 totals 16 residues. The germline CDR1 and CDR2 sequences are SGHTA and FQGNSA. V was clipped by 1 base and J by 7 bases, with 16 bases between them. DNA for the CDR3: TGTGCCAGCAGCTTAGTCTTTCGGACCGGGGGCGGGGAGCTGTTTTTT. Protein: CASSLVFRTGGGELFF.

This chain uses TRBV5-5 with TRBJ2-1; tentatively, D is TRBD1 (5 bases). Trimming took 3 bases from V and 0 from J, leaving 13 bases between them. This CDR3 is built from 16 residues. The germline gives CDR1 SGHKS, CDR2 YYEKEE (reference sequence). The CDR3 region has the DNA TGTGCCAGCAGCTCGCCCGGACACCGCTCCTACAATGAGCAGTTCTTC. It codes for CASSSPGHRSYNEQFF.

The V gene is TRBV2, the J gene TRBJ1-4, with 7 bases identical to TRBD1. Germline CDR1 and CDR2: SNHLY and FYNNEI. The CDR3 is made up of 13 amino acids. With 8 bases clipped from V and 4 bases from J, the junction kept 4 bases outside the gene matches. The CDR3 nucleotides read TGTGCCAGCTCTGGGACAGATAATGAAAAACTGTTTTTT. This translates into CASSGTDNEKLFF.

This chain connects TRBV6-5 to TRBJ2-7, with D perhaps given as TRBD1 or TRBD2 (5 bases each). The CDR3 has 15 amino acids. V lost 6 bases, J lost 5 bases, and 20 bases lay in between. Germline V CDR1 and CDR2: MNHEY, SVGAGI. This chain's CDR3 is CASRGPGQLGNEQYF. DNA of the CDR3: TGTGCCAGCAGAGGCCCGGGGCAGTTGGGCAACGAGCAGTACTTC.

CDR3: CASRRTGAGANVLTF. The CDR3 DNA follows: TGTGCCAGCAGGAGGACAGGGGCTGGGGCCAACGTCCTGACTTTC. The gene calls are TRBV2 and TRBJ2-6; 9 nucleotides agree with TRBD1. The V gene end was trimmed by 6 bases and the J gene end by 2 bases; junction bases not matched to a gene: 2. Germline CDR1 and CDR2: SNHLY and FYNNEI. The CDR3 contains 15 residues.

J is TRBJ2-1 and V is TRBV6-1; D unresolved. V was shortened by 3 bases and J by 0 bases, with 12 bases between the two germline ends. Germline values: CDR1 MNHNS, CDR2 SASEGT. The CDR3 is made up of 16 amino acids. The CDR3 is CASSDRGLSSYNEQFF. In nucleotides, the CDR3 is TGTGCCAGCAGTGATCGAGGTCTGAGCTCCTACAATGAGCAGTTCTTC.

This rearrangement joins TRBV4-3 to TRBJ2-3; possibly TRBD1 for D (5 bases). Trimming took 2 bases from V and 2 from J, leaving 11 bases between them. CDR1 is LGHNA, CDR2 YSLEER, per germline. The CDR3 has 15 residues. The CDR3 bases are TGCGCCAGCAGCCAAACCCAGGGCTCCACAGATACGCAGTATTTT. Its protein product is CASSQTQGSTDTQYF.

The CDR3: CASSLYRGLDQPQHF. The CDR3 DNA reads TGTGCCAGCAGCTTATACAGGGGGCTTGATCAGCCCCAGCATTTT. This chain uses TRBV11-2 with TRBJ1-5, with 9 bases lining up with TRBD1. V lost 2 bases to trimming and J lost 5 bases; unmatched junction nucleotides: 4. CDR1 is SGHAT and CDR2 is FQNNGV in the germline V gene. This CDR3 contains 15 residues.